This is a list of T cell receptor beta chains from one sample in a study of shared clonotypes between healthy human individuals. Repertoires were generated with immunoSEQ multiplex PCR, while TCRdb's copy carries only in-frame clones and drops some. Counted here are about 2 million clones, about 95% occurring once; the ten biggest clones make up more than 0.95%. Sequencing was carried out using naive CD8+ T cells sorted from blood. These receptors were taken from a man aged 18 to 30 in good health. The CDR3 runs from the conserved cysteine through the conserved F or W. The order of the fields is J gene, D gene, V gene, clone size, CDR3 protein, CDR3 DNA. A D gene is named only where the DNA matches it firmly. Part of the rows lack a size; the others show once, few, many or a class for expanded clones.

TRBJ1-6 | TRBD1 | TRBV14 | NA | CASSPTGVNSPLHF | TGTGCCAGCAGCCCGACAGGGGTTAATTCACCCCTCCACTTT
TRBJ2-7 | NA | TRBV6-5 | NA | CASSETWVQYF | TGTGCCAGCAGTGAAACTTGGGTGCAGTACTTC
TRBJ1-5 | NA | TRBV27 | few | CASSRREGSQPQHF | TGTGCCAGCAGTCGGCGGGAGGGGAGTCAGCCCCAGCATTTT
TRBJ1-6 | NA | TRBV4-2 | NA | CASSQGVLTDNSPLHF | TGTGCCAGCAGCCAAGGGGTCCTCACAGATAATTCACCCCTCCACTTT
TRBJ1-5 | TRBD1 | TRBV19 | NA | CASSIDQGARQPQHF | TGTGCCAGTAGTATAGATCAGGGGGCCCGGCAGCCCCAGCATTTT
TRBJ2-1 | TRBD2 | TRBV5-1 | NA | CASSFLPGTSSLSSYNEQFF | TGCGCCAGCAGCTTTTTGCCCGGGACTAGCTCCCTGAGCTCCTACAATGAGCAGTTCTTC
TRBJ2-5 | NA | TRBV15 | NA | CATSSPLGKETQYF | TGTGCCACCAGCAGTCCTTTGGGGAAAGAGACCCAGTACTTC
TRBJ2-3 | NA | TRBV7-3 | NA | CASSQPGDTQYF | TGTGCCAGCAGCCAACCGGGGGATACGCAGTATTTT
TRBJ1-3 | NA | TRBV29-1 | NA | CSGATGSSGNTIYF | TGCAGCGGGGCAACGGGTAGCTCTGGAAACACCATATATTTT
TRBJ2-1 | NA | TRBV4-3 | NA | CASSQDMGPPGYNEQFF | TGCGCCAGCAGCCAAGATATGGGCCCTCCAGGATACAATGAGCAGTTCTTC
TRBJ2-1 | TRBD2 | TRBV29-1 | NA | CSARGAGGYNEQFF | TGCAGCGCCCGAGGGGCGGGAGGGTACAATGAGCAGTTCTTC
TRBJ1-2 | NA | TRBV6-5 | NA | CASSYSEQHYGYTF | TGTGCCAGCAGTTACTCGGAACAGCACTATGGCTACACCTTC
TRBJ2-7 | NA | TRBV6-6 | NA | CASSYSQQLMAYEQYF | TGTGCCAGCAGTTACTCTCAACAGCTCATGGCCTACGAGCAGTACTTC
TRBJ2-7 | NA | TRBV7-2 | NA | CASRSAGPPYEQYF | TGTGCCAGCAGGTCGGCCGGGCCTCCCTACGAGCAGTACTTC
TRBJ2-1 | TRBD2 | TRBV28 | NA | CASSPSTSGLNNEQFF | TGTGCCAGCAGTCCTTCGACTAGCGGATTAAACAATGAGCAGTTCTTC
TRBJ2-7 | NA | TRBV6-5 | NA | CASSYSEVESYEQYF | TGTGCCAGCAGTTACTCTGAGGTAGAATCCTACGAGCAGTACTTC
TRBJ2-7 | NA | TRBV5-8 | NA | CASRPQTSYEQYF | TGTGCCAGCAGACCGCAGACTTCCTACGAGCAGTACTTC
TRBJ1-5 | NA | TRBV11-2 | NA | CASSLGTSTEDPQHF | TGTGCCAGCAGCTTAGGGACATCTACCGAGGATCCCCAGCATTTT
TRBJ2-2 | TRBD1 | TRBV7-8 | NA | CASSLQGAGELFF | TGTGCCAGCAGCTTACAGGGGGCCGGGGAGCTGTTTTTT
TRBJ2-1 | NA | TRBV9 | NA | CASSAPQSYNEQFF | TGTGCCAGCAGCGCCCCACAGAGCTACAATGAGCAGTTCTTC
TRBJ2-7 | NA | TRBV7-2 | NA | CASSSEALVGEQYF | TGTGCCAGCAGCTCAGAGGCGCTAGTGGGAGAGCAGTACTTC
TRBJ2-5 | NA | TRBV10-1 | NA | CAIEPRGETQYF | TGCGCCATCGAACCGAGGGGGGAGACCCAGTACTTC
TRBJ2-2 | NA | TRBV6-6 | NA | CASASVDTGELFF | TGTGCCAGCGCATCGGTTGATACCGGGGAGCTGTTTTTT
TRBJ2-1 | NA | TRBV12-5 | once | CASGFAQREQFF | TGTGCTAGTGGTTTCGCCCAGCGGGAGCAGTTCTTC
TRBJ2-7 | TRBD1 | TRBV7-9 | NA | CASSPRDRLYEQYF | TGTGCCAGCAGCCCCCGGGACAGGCTGTACGAGCAGTACTTC
TRBJ1-5 | NA | TRBV4-1 | NA | CASSQEGFSNQPQHF | TGCGCCAGCAGCCAAGAGGGCTTTAGCAATCAGCCCCAGCATTTT
TRBJ1-3 | NA | TRBV6-1 | NA | CASSAGIGAGNTIYF | TGTGCCAGCAGTGCCGGGATTGGGGCTGGAAACACCATATATTTT
TRBJ2-3 | NA | TRBV5-4 | NA | CASSQRGVAHTDTQYF | TGTGCCAGCAGCCAACGAGGGGTGGCTCACACAGATACGCAGTATTTT
TRBJ2-3 | TRBD2 | TRBV7-2 | NA | CASTYGTSESTDTQYF | TGTGCCAGCACCTATGGGACTAGCGAAAGCACAGATACGCAGTATTTT
TRBJ2-2 | NA | TRBV28 | NA | CASSYRTVSNTGELFF | TGTGCCAGCAGTTATAGGACAGTATCGAACACCGGGGAGCTGTTTTTT
TRBJ2-7 | NA | TRBV13 | NA | CASSSRGALGEQYF | TGTGCCAGCAGCTCGCGGGGTGCCTTAGGTGAGCAGTACTTC
TRBJ2-3 | TRBD2 | TRBV30 | NA | CAWSVGGGLTDTQYF | TGTGCCTGGAGTGTGGGCGGGGGGCTGACAGATACGCAGTATTTT
TRBJ2-6 | TRBD1 | TRBV5-6 | NA | CASSLGTGTSGANVLTF | TGTGCCAGCAGCTTAGGGACAGGGACGTCAGGGGCCAACGTCCTGACTTTC
TRBJ1-2 | TRBD1 | TRBV7-9 | NA | CASSPETGSYVYGYTF | TGTGCCAGCAGCCCGGAGACAGGGTCTTACGTCTATGGCTACACCTTC
TRBJ2-5 | NA | TRBV5-1 | NA | CASSSLGGQETQYF | TGCGCCAGCAGCTCGCTGGGGGGACAAGAGACCCAGTACTTC
TRBJ2-3 | NA | TRBV10-3 | NA | CATSTWGTDTQYF | TGTGCCACCTCAACCTGGGGCACAGATACGCAGTATTTT
TRBJ2-2 | NA | TRBV5-6 | NA | CASSLVLGELFF | TGTGCCAGCAGCTTGGTTCTCGGGGAGCTGTTTTTT
TRBJ1-2 | NA | TRBV2 | NA | CASSEFQGYGYTF | TGTGCCAGCAGTGAATTCCAGGGCTATGGCTACACCTTC
TRBJ2-3 | TRBD1 | TRBV9 | NA | CASSVEQGADTQYF | TGTGCCAGCAGCGTAGAACAGGGGGCTGATACGCAGTATTTT
TRBJ2-3 | TRBD2 | TRBV9 | NA | CASSGTGGLPDTQYF | TGTGCCAGCAGCGGTACGGGGGGGCTCCCAGATACGCAGTATTTT
TRBJ2-5 | NA | TRBV6-5 | NA | CASSYPRKNGETQYF | TGTGCCAGCAGTTACCCTCGGAAGAATGGAGAGACCCAGTACTTC
TRBJ1-2 | NA | TRBV20-1 | once | CSARDPYGYTF | TGCAGTGCTAGAGATCCCTATGGCTACACCTTC
TRBJ1-6 | TRBD1 | TRBV6-5 | NA | CASSYETGLSPLHF | TGTGCCAGCAGTTACGAGACAGGGCTCTCACCCCTCCACTTT
TRBJ1-1 | NA | TRBV2 | NA | CAWMGGGWTEAFF | TGTGCCTGGATGGGAGGGGGATGGACTGAAGCTTTCTTT
TRBJ1-2 | NA | TRBV10-3 | NA | CAIKTPLSGYTF | TGTGCCATCAAGACACCGCTCTCAGGCTACACCTTC
TRBJ1-2 | NA | TRBV2 | NA | CASTDNYGYTF | TGTGCCAGCACTGACAACTATGGCTACACCTTC
TRBJ2-5 | NA | TRBV7-9 | NA | CASSPSDGGETQYF | TGTGCCAGCAGCCCCTCGGACGGAGGAGAGACCCAGTACTTC
TRBJ1-6 | TRBD1 | TRBV15 | few | CATSKGADSPLHF | TGTGCCACCAGCAAGGGGGCAGATTCACCCCTCCACTTT
TRBJ2-7 | NA | TRBV27 | NA | CASSFSLQYEQYF | TGTGCCAGCAGTTTCTCCCTCCAATACGAGCAGTACTTC
TRBJ2-5 | NA | TRBV5-4 | NA | CAMKDYQETQYF | TGTGCCATGAAGGACTACCAAGAGACCCAGTACTTC
TRBJ2-5 | TRBD1 | TRBV5-1 | NA | CASSLQGAETQYF | TGCGCCAGCAGCTTGCAGGGGGCAGAGACCCAGTACTTC
TRBJ2-1 | TRBD2 | TRBV27 | NA | CASSSRLAGDAEQFF | TGTGCCAGCAGTTCACGGCTAGCGGGAGACGCTGAGCAGTTCTTC
TRBJ2-1 | TRBD2 | TRBV7-9 | NA | CASSLQWGLAGVTEQFF | TGTGCCAGCAGCTTACAGTGGGGACTAGCGGGAGTAACTGAGCAGTTCTTC
TRBJ2-7 | NA | TRBV13 | NA | CASSPHSSTGGQYF | TGTGCCAGCAGCCCGCACTCCTCGACAGGCGGGCAGTACTTC